These T cell receptor beta chains were read from a single sample in a study of T cell clusters in autoimmune cytopenias. TCRdb re-called the multiplex PCR reads and catalogs CDR3 proteins one per entry, DNA excluded. The sample's table shows around 570 distinct CDR3 sequences. Sequenced sample: peripheral blood. Receptors were obtained from a human donor with an autoimmune cytopenia or autoimmune hepatitis (not recorded which). The CDR3 runs from the conserved cysteine through the conserved F or W. Expanded clones get a size class; other rows say once, few or many, or leave the size out.

medium-sized TRBJ2-4 TRBV20-1 CSARGWADGSVGNIQYF
NA TRBJ2-5 TRBV18 CASSPPSGGGETQYF
medium-sized TRBJ1-2 TRBV6-6 CASSPGPENGYTF
large TRBJ1-2 TRBV29-1 CSVEGGTGGNIGYTF
large TRBJ2-1 TRBV27 CASSLVPGLSNEQFF
large TRBJ2-1 TRBV29-1 CSVEARTASSYNEQFF
medium-sized TRBJ2-1 TRBV6-2/TRBV6-3 CASQLDRYNEQFF
NA TRBJ2-1 TRBV20-1 CSANSPGLAAFNEQFF
NA TRBJ2-3 TRBV20-1 CSARDSASATDTQYF
NA TRBJ1-2 TRBV20-1 CSASPLRGRGRGYTF
NA TRBJ2-2 TRBV4-1 CASSQDKLAGGPIVVGELFF
NA TRBJ2-1 TRBV10-3 CAILRQGNNEQFF
NA TRBJ2-3 TRBV6-4 CASSALAHSGDTQYF
NA TRBJ2-2 TRBV7-3 CASSMSRDDTGELFF
NA TRBJ2-1 TRBV20-1 CSAKGTIGTSSYNEQFF
medium-sized TRBJ1-2 TRBV6-5 CASSYSPRSPSHYTF
medium-sized TRBJ1-1 TRBV7-9 CASSLDSMNTEAFF
medium-sized TRBJ2-6 TRBV19 CASSPIGGSGANVLTF
medium-sized TRBJ1-3 TRBV19 CASSPGKFSGNTIYF
NA TRBJ1-1 TRBV20-1 CSAAQGAEAFF